A selection of T cell receptor beta chains follows, all from one sample in a study of cytomegalovirus exposure and HLA in healthy donors. Generated by immunoSEQ multiplex PCR, the TCRdb table keeps only in-frame clones and is missing some. The table shows 100,000 to 150,000 clones, with 8% to 11% occurring only once. What was sequenced was PBMCs. The receptors were sampled from a woman younger than 30 in good health and CMV-seropositive. Each CDR3 is given with its conserved first and last residue. Each record gives: CDR3 protein, CDR3 DNA, V gene, D gene, clone size, J gene. A D gene is named only where the DNA matches it firmly. Only part of the rows carry a size: once, few, many, or a class if the clone is expanded.

CDR3 protein: CASRPDRGNTEAFF
CDR3 DNA: TGTGCCAGCAGACCCGACAGGGGGAACACTGAAGCTTTCTTT
V gene: TRBV25-1
D gene: TRBD1
clone size: few
J gene: TRBJ1-1

CDR3 protein: CASSRQGARFYSGYTF
CDR3 DNA: TGCGCCAGCAGCCGGCAGGGGGCCAGATTCTATTCGGGCTACACCTTC
V gene: TRBV5-1
D gene: TRBD1
clone size: few
J gene: TRBJ1-2

CDR3 protein: CASSEFTVNTGELFF
CDR3 DNA: TGTGCCAGCAGTGAATTCACAGTTAACACCGGGGAGCTGTTTTTT
V gene: TRBV6-1
D gene: -
clone size: few
J gene: TRBJ2-2

CDR3 protein: CASSSGFGNLIGEQYF
CDR3 DNA: TGTGCCAGCAGCTCCGGATTCGGGAACCTCATCGGCGAGCAGTACTTC
V gene: TRBV7-9
D gene: -
clone size: -
J gene: TRBJ2-7

CDR3 protein: CASTQGWDTQYF
CDR3 DNA: TGTGCCAGCACCCAGGGGTGGGATACGCAGTATTTT
V gene: TRBV28
D gene: -
clone size: -
J gene: TRBJ2-3

CDR3 protein: CAISEDRGAYEQYF
CDR3 DNA: TGTGCCATCAGTGAGGACAGGGGGGCCTACGAGCAGTACTTC
V gene: TRBV10-3
D gene: TRBD1
clone size: -
J gene: TRBJ2-7

CDR3 protein: CASNPGFPYNEQFF
CDR3 DNA: TGTGCCAGCAACCCCGGGTTTCCCTACAATGAGCAGTTCTTC
V gene: TRBV2
D gene: -
clone size: -
J gene: TRBJ2-1

CDR3 protein: CASSLAGGVTEAFF
CDR3 DNA: TGCGCCAGCAGCTTGGCAGGGGGTGTTACTGAAGCTTTCTTT
V gene: TRBV5-1
D gene: TRBD1
clone size: few
J gene: TRBJ1-1

CDR3 protein: CASSQGQGDYNEQFF
CDR3 DNA: TGTGCCAGCAGCCAGGGACAGGGGGACTACAATGAGCAGTTCTTC
V gene: TRBV7-6
D gene: TRBD1
clone size: many
J gene: TRBJ2-1

CDR3 protein: CASSGQVSPPYNEQFF
CDR3 DNA: TGTGCCAGCAGTGGACAGGTTTCGCCCCCCTACAATGAGCAGTTCTTC
V gene: TRBV2
D gene: -
clone size: -
J gene: TRBJ2-1

CDR3 protein: CASSLGTVGRGNQPQHF
CDR3 DNA: TGTGCCAGCAGTTTGGGGACAGTCGGTAGGGGCAATCAGCCCCAGCATTTT
V gene: TRBV27
D gene: TRBD1
clone size: -
J gene: TRBJ1-5

CDR3 protein: CASSPRQGETEAFF
CDR3 DNA: TGTGCCAGCAGCCCAAGACAGGGTGAAACTGAAGCTTTCTTT
V gene: TRBV5-4
D gene: TRBD1
clone size: -
J gene: TRBJ1-1

CDR3 protein: CASSLVLEQYF
CDR3 DNA: TGTGCCAGCAGTTTAGTCCTCGAGCAGTACTTC
V gene: TRBV2
D gene: -
clone size: few
J gene: TRBJ2-7

CDR3 protein: CASSQGLAGTDTQYF
CDR3 DNA: TGTGCCAGCAGCCAAGGTCTAGCGGGGACAGATACGCAGTATTTT
V gene: TRBV14
D gene: TRBD2
clone size: -
J gene: TRBJ2-3

CDR3 protein: CASSVGSVGETQYF
CDR3 DNA: TGTGCCAGCAGCGTAGGTTCCGTCGGAGAGACCCAGTACTTC
V gene: TRBV9
D gene: -
clone size: -
J gene: TRBJ2-5

CDR3 protein: CASSAGGDTDTQYF
CDR3 DNA: TGTGCCAGCAGCGCCGGGGGGGACACAGATACGCAGTATTTT
V gene: TRBV6-1
D gene: TRBD2
clone size: few
J gene: TRBJ2-3

CDR3 protein: CASSLVASGNTDTQYF
CDR3 DNA: TGCGCCAGCAGCTTGGTCGCTAGCGGGAACACAGATACGCAGTATTTT
V gene: TRBV5-1
D gene: TRBD2
clone size: -
J gene: TRBJ2-3

CDR3 protein: CASSLSSAIVTQYF
CDR3 DNA: TGTGCCAGCAGTTTATCCAGCGCGATAGTAACGCAGTATTTT
V gene: TRBV27
D gene: -
clone size: few
J gene: TRBJ2-3

CDR3 protein: CASSPGLAINPSTDTQYF
CDR3 DNA: TGTGCCAGCAGCCCGGGACTAGCAATAAACCCAAGCACAGATACGCAGTATTTT
V gene: TRBV28
D gene: TRBD2
clone size: few
J gene: TRBJ2-3

CDR3 protein: CASSDPAGGPGNIQYF
CDR3 DNA: TGTGCCAGCAGTGACCCGGCGGGAGGGCCTGGGAACATTCAGTACTTC
V gene: TRBV6-1
D gene: TRBD2
clone size: few
J gene: TRBJ2-4

CDR3 protein: CASSLERLAGGETQYF
CDR3 DNA: TGCGCCAGCAGCTTGGAGCGACTAGCGGGAGGGGAGACCCAGTACTTC
V gene: TRBV5-1
D gene: TRBD2
clone size: -
J gene: TRBJ2-5

CDR3 protein: CAWSAYSNQPQHF
CDR3 DNA: TGTGCCTGGAGTGCCTATTCAAATCAGCCCCAGCATTTT
V gene: TRBV30
D gene: -
clone size: -
J gene: TRBJ1-5

CDR3 protein: CASSLVSGRENEQFF
CDR3 DNA: TGCGCCAGCAGCTTGGTTAGCGGGAGGGAAAATGAGCAGTTCTTC
V gene: TRBV5-1
D gene: TRBD2
clone size: few
J gene: TRBJ2-1

CDR3 protein: CASKIDGGNGVPSNYGYTF
CDR3 DNA: TGCGCCAGCAAAATCGACGGCGGTAACGGGGTACCTTCTAACTATGGCTACACCTTC
V gene: TRBV10-2
D gene: -
clone size: many
J gene: TRBJ1-2

CDR3 protein: CASSPRGGADTDTQYF
CDR3 DNA: TGCGCCAGCAGCCCCCGGGGGGGGGCGGACACAGATACGCAGTATTTT
V gene: TRBV4-1
D gene: TRBD2
clone size: few
J gene: TRBJ2-3

CDR3 protein: CASSLGGNTEAFF
CDR3 DNA: TGTGCCAGCAGCTTAGGAGGGAACACTGAAGCTTTCTTT
V gene: TRBV11-2
D gene: -
clone size: -
J gene: TRBJ1-1

CDR3 protein: CASSTRTGAVGGYTF
CDR3 DNA: TGTGCCAGTAGTACAAGGACAGGGGCAGTTGGTGGCTACACCTTC
V gene: TRBV19
D gene: TRBD1
clone size: few
J gene: TRBJ1-2

CDR3 protein: CASGADMDTEAFF
CDR3 DNA: TGTGCCAGCGGGGCAGACATGGACACTGAAGCTTTCTTT
V gene: TRBV2
D gene: -
clone size: -
J gene: TRBJ1-1

CDR3 protein: CASNGLANEQFF
CDR3 DNA: TGTGCCAGCAACGGACTAGCCAATGAGCAGTTCTTC
V gene: TRBV9
D gene: TRBD2
clone size: few
J gene: TRBJ2-1

CDR3 protein: CASSPGLQLLETQYF
CDR3 DNA: TGTGCCAGCAGCCCTGGACTTCAGCTCTTGGAGACCCAGTACTTC
V gene: TRBV7-2
D gene: -
clone size: few
J gene: TRBJ2-5

CDR3 protein: CASSYVQGSGYTF
CDR3 DNA: TGTGCCAGCAGTTACGTACAGGGGAGTGGCTACACCTTC
V gene: TRBV6-6
D gene: TRBD1
clone size: -
J gene: TRBJ1-2

CDR3 protein: CASSPWTSGSYEQYF
CDR3 DNA: TGTGCCAGCAGCCCTTGGACTAGCGGGAGCTACGAGCAGTACTTC
V gene: TRBV7-2
D gene: TRBD2
clone size: -
J gene: TRBJ2-7

CDR3 protein: CASSQGLAGDEQYF
CDR3 DNA: TGCGCCAGCAGCCAAGGACTAGCGGGAGACGAGCAGTACTTC
V gene: TRBV4-1
D gene: TRBD2
clone size: few
J gene: TRBJ2-7

CDR3 protein: CATSEGVRTEAFF
CDR3 DNA: TGTGCCACCAGCGAGGGGGTAAGGACTGAAGCTTTCTTT
V gene: TRBV15
D gene: -
clone size: -
J gene: TRBJ1-1

CDR3 protein: CASSPFEGGQGYTF
CDR3 DNA: TGTGCCAGTAGTCCCTTTGAGGGGGGACAGGGCTACACCTTC
V gene: TRBV19
D gene: TRBD1
clone size: few
J gene: TRBJ1-2

CDR3 protein: CATSRDLTTSEQYF
CDR3 DNA: TGTGCCACCAGCAGAGATTTAACCACCAGCGAGCAGTACTTC
V gene: TRBV15
D gene: -
clone size: -
J gene: TRBJ2-7

CDR3 protein: CASSVETGYTGELFF
CDR3 DNA: TGTGCCAGCAGCGTTGAGACAGGATACACCGGGGAGCTGTTTTTT
V gene: TRBV9
D gene: -
clone size: -
J gene: TRBJ2-2

CDR3 protein: CASSSGLAAGEDTQYF
CDR3 DNA: TGTGCTAGCAGCTCCGGACTAGCGGCAGGGGAAGATACGCAGTATTTT
V gene: TRBV7-7
D gene: TRBD2
clone size: few
J gene: TRBJ2-3

CDR3 protein: CASSQGQGGYEQYF
CDR3 DNA: TGTGCCAGCAGTCAGGGACAGGGGGGATACGAGCAGTACTTC
V gene: TRBV28
D gene: TRBD1
clone size: -
J gene: TRBJ2-7

CDR3 protein: CASSSPLAGGGNTQYF
CDR3 DNA: TGTGCCAGCAGCTCCCCCCTAGCGGGAGGAGGGAATACGCAGTATTTT
V gene: TRBV5-4
D gene: TRBD2
clone size: few
J gene: TRBJ2-3

CDR3 protein: CASSWREWETQYF
CDR3 DNA: TGTGCCAGCAGTTGGAGGGAGTGGGAGACCCAGTACTTC
V gene: TRBV6-5
D gene: -
clone size: few
J gene: TRBJ2-5

CDR3 protein: CASSRLVSSYNEQFF
CDR3 DNA: TGTGCCAGCAGCCGACTAGTTTCGTCCTACAATGAGCAGTTCTTC
V gene: TRBV6-5
D gene: -
clone size: few
J gene: TRBJ2-1

CDR3 protein: CASSERGYNEQFF
CDR3 DNA: TGTGCCAGCAGTGAACGGGGCTACAATGAGCAGTTCTTC
V gene: TRBV6-1
D gene: -
clone size: -
J gene: TRBJ2-1

CDR3 protein: CASSLALTGLKETQYF
CDR3 DNA: TGTGCCAGCAGCTTGGCCTTGACAGGACTTAAAGAGACCCAGTACTTC
V gene: TRBV5-6
D gene: -
clone size: -
J gene: TRBJ2-5

CDR3 protein: CASTGPDTQYF
CDR3 DNA: TGTGCCAGCACAGGTCCAGATACGCAGTATTTT
V gene: TRBV7-9
D gene: -
clone size: -
J gene: TRBJ2-3

CDR3 protein: CASIRGAEAFF
CDR3 DNA: TGTGCCAGCATCAGGGGTGCTGAAGCTTTCTTT
V gene: TRBV6-5
D gene: -
clone size: few
J gene: TRBJ1-1

CDR3 protein: CASSEGAVLNEQFF
CDR3 DNA: TGTGCCAGCAGCGAGGGGGCGGTCCTAAATGAGCAGTTCTTC
V gene: TRBV9
D gene: TRBD1
clone size: -
J gene: TRBJ2-1

CDR3 protein: CAFNTGLSGNTIYF
CDR3 DNA: TGTGCCTTTAATACAGGGCTCTCTGGAAACACCATATATTTT
V gene: TRBV30
D gene: -
clone size: -
J gene: TRBJ1-3

CDR3 protein: CASSTGQGTDTQYF
CDR3 DNA: TGTGCCAGCAGTACGGGACAGGGCACAGATACGCAGTATTTT
V gene: TRBV6-5
D gene: TRBD1
clone size: -
J gene: TRBJ2-3

CDR3 protein: CATSSPGQTSTDTQYF
CDR3 DNA: TGTGCCACCAGCAGCCCGGGACAAACTAGCACAGATACGCAGTATTTT
V gene: TRBV15
D gene: -
clone size: few
J gene: TRBJ2-3

CDR3 protein: CASSRQGKGTEAFF
CDR3 DNA: TGTGCCAGCAGCCGACAGGGGAAGGGGACTGAAGCTTTCTTT
V gene: TRBV2
D gene: TRBD1
clone size: few
J gene: TRBJ1-1

CDR3 protein: CASPSGSTDTQYF
CDR3 DNA: TGTGCCAGCCCTAGCGGGAGCACAGATACGCAGTATTTT
V gene: TRBV11-2
D gene: TRBD2
clone size: few
J gene: TRBJ2-3

CDR3 protein: CAISRTSGTEQYF
CDR3 DNA: TGTGCCATCAGTAGGACTAGCGGGACCGAGCAGTACTTC
V gene: TRBV10-3
D gene: TRBD2
clone size: few
J gene: TRBJ2-7

CDR3 protein: CASNLGVIEKLFF
CDR3 DNA: TGTGCCAGCAACTTAGGGGTGATTGAAAAACTGTTTTTT
V gene: TRBV6-1
D gene: -
clone size: few
J gene: TRBJ1-4

CDR3 protein: CASSLRTFFNTGELFF
CDR3 DNA: TGTGCCAGCAGTTTACGGACTTTCTTTAACACCGGGGAGCTGTTTTTT
V gene: TRBV28
D gene: -
clone size: -
J gene: TRBJ2-2

CDR3 protein: CAWSHAGRNEQFF
CDR3 DNA: TGTGCCTGGAGTCATGCAGGGCGCAATGAGCAGTTCTTC
V gene: TRBV30
D gene: -
clone size: few
J gene: TRBJ2-1

CDR3 protein: CAISFSSDRLTNTEAFF
CDR3 DNA: TGTGCCATCAGTTTTAGCTCCGACAGGCTGACGAACACTGAAGCTTTCTTT
V gene: TRBV10-3
D gene: -
clone size: few
J gene: TRBJ1-1

CDR3 protein: CASSRGGEGGYTF
CDR3 DNA: TGTGCCAGCAGCCGGGGAGGGGAGGGGGGCTACACCTTC
V gene: TRBV6-5
D gene: -
clone size: -
J gene: TRBJ1-2

CDR3 protein: CAISESEGQGISYNEQFF
CDR3 DNA: TGTGCCATCAGTGAGTCGGAGGGACAGGGGATTTCCTACAATGAGCAGTTCTTC
V gene: TRBV10-3
D gene: TRBD1
clone size: few
J gene: TRBJ2-1